These 25 T cell receptor beta chains originate from one sample sequenced in a study of T cells after yellow fever vaccination. MiXCR, run by TCRdb on the 5' RACE reads, gives a single entry per CDR3 protein. The table has 250,000 or so distinct CDR3 sequences, about 3.9% seen once. This specimen was PBMCs, taken 15 days after the yellow fever booster vaccination. These receptors were taken from a man in his late teens or twenties who received the YFV17D yellow fever vaccine.

This clonotype was counted many times. J is TRBJ1-6 and V is TRBV20-1; D is possibly TRBD1 (5 bases). V lost 0 bases, J lost 7 bases, and 13 bases lay in between. This CDR3 is 15 amino acids long. CDR1 and CDR2 from the germline V gene are DFQATT and SNEGSKA (reference sequence). CDR3 sequence: CSAREGEVRNSPLHF. DNA of the CDR3: TGCAGTGCTAGAGAGGGGGAGGTTCGGAATTCACCCCTCCACTTT.

This clonotype showed up many times. This rearrangement joins TRBV5-1 to TRBJ2-2; D not certain. CDR1 SGHRS and CDR2 YFSETQ come from the germline V gene. The V gene lost 0 bases and the J gene lost 7 bases, with 7 bases spanning the gap. The CDR3 is 13 amino acids. CDR3 sequence: CASSLGQLGELFF. CDR3 sequence (DNA): TGCGCCAGCAGCTTGGGGCAGCTCGGGGAGCTGTTTTTT. Together with reference TRBV5-1 and TRBJ2-2, the CDR3 gives the full variable domain: KAGVTQTPRYLIKTRGQQVTLSCSPISGHRSVSWYQQTPGQGLQFLFEYFSETQRNKGNFPGRFSGRQFSNSRSEMNVSTLELGDSALYLCASSLGQLGELFFGEGSRLTVL.

This clonotype has a count of ten or more. V gene TRBV7-3 combines with J gene TRBJ2-3; D ambiguous. Germline lookup yields CDR1 SGHTA and CDR2 FQGTGA. V shed 2 bases and J shed 8 bases, with 11 bases lying between them. The CDR3 covers 13 residues. CDR3 in DNA: TGTGCCAGCAGCTTAGGCAGTTCCGTTACGCAGTATTTT. Translated: CASSLGSSVTQYF.

The sample holds many counts of this clonotype. The genes are TRBV6-5 and TRBJ1-1; D gene ambiguous. The CDR3 is 13 residues long. The V end lost 3 bases, the J end lost 10 bases, and 15 bases lay between the germline ends. Germline CDR1 and CDR2: MNHEY and SVGAGI. CDR3 region: CASSYVGIRGAFF. The CDR3 region has the DNA TGTGCCAGCAGTTATGTGGGGATACGAGGAGCTTTCTTT.

Ten or more counts support this clonotype. This chain uses TRBV6-4 with TRBJ2-5, with 7 bases identical to TRBD2. Trimming took 4 bases from V and 3 from J; bases not matched to a gene: 5. Per germline, CDR1 MRHNA and CDR2 SNTAGT. The CDR3 is made up of 14 amino acids. The CDR3, as DNA: TGTGCCAGCAGTGTGGGGACTACAGAAGAGACCCAGTACTTC. Protein: CASSVGTTEETQYF.

This clonotype was seen at least ten times. The gene calls are TRBV6-5 and TRBJ1-6; D is perhaps TRBD1 (5 bases). The V gene's germline CDR1 is MNHEY and CDR2 SVGAGI. Trimming shortened V by 6 bases and J by 5 bases, and 11 bases separated the two germline ends. This CDR3 comprises 14 residues. The CDR3 DNA is TGTGCCAGCAGACCGGGACGGGATAATTCACCCCTCCACTTT. Protein product: CASRPGRDNSPLHF.

This clonotype was counted at least ten times. V is TRBV4-3 and J is TRBJ1-2, with D possibly being TRBD1 (5 bases). Germline loops: CDR1 LGHNA, CDR2 YSLEER. The CDR3 runs to 15 residues. V gave up 2 bases and J gave up 3 bases, with 13 bases separating them. The CDR3 is CASSQSGGRDYGYTF. CDR3 in DNA: TGCGCCAGCAGCCAATCCGGGGGAAGGGACTATGGCTACACCTTC.

This clonotype occurred many times. The CDR3 DNA sequence: TGTGCCAGCAGCTTCCGGGGAAGATCCGGGGAGCTGTTTTTT. The encoded protein is CASSFRGRSGELFF. The chain carries TRBV5-8 and TRBJ2-2; a possible D gene is TRBD2 (5 bases). Germline V gives CDR1 SGHTS, CDR2 YDEGEE. Trimming cost V 2 bases and J 6 bases, with 11 bases left between them. This CDR3 is 14 amino acids long. The variable domain in full, with the rest retrieved from reference TRBV5-8 and TRBJ2-2, is EAGVTQSPTHLIKTRGQQATLRCSPISGHTSVYWYQQALGLGLQFLLWYDEGEERNRGNFPPRFSGRQFPNYSSELNVNALELEDSALYLCASSFRGRSGELFFGEGSRLTVL.

This clonotype was counted many times. This rearrangement joins TRBV28 to TRBJ2-5; 8 positions match TRBD1. The trim removed 4 bases at V and 5 bases at J, leaving 6 bases unmatched. The CDR3 length is 14 residues. Germline V gene lookup returns CDR1 MDHEN and CDR2 SYDVKM. CDR3 sequence reads: CASSSQGAEETQYF. Written as DNA, the CDR3 is TGTGCCAGCAGTTCGCAGGGGGCTGAGGAGACCCAGTACTTC.

This clonotype was seen many times. CDR3 amino acids: CASSLTDGEANYGYTF. The DNA of the CDR3 is TGTGCCAGCAGCTTGACAGACGGGGAAGCTAACTATGGCTACACCTTC. The chain combines TRBV5-6 with TRBJ1-2; no firm D call. From germline, CDR1 is SGHDT and CDR2 YYEEEE. With 1 base removed from V and 0 bases from J, the gap between germline ends came to 13 bases. The CDR3 has 16 amino acids. The full variable domain, completed using reference TRBV5-6 and TRBJ1-2, is DAGVTQSPTHLIKTRGQQVTLRCSPKSGHDTVSWYQQALGQGPQFIFQYYEEEERQRGNFPDRFSGHQFPNYSSELNVNALLLGDSALYLCASSLTDGEANYGYTFGSGTRLTVV.

To note about this clonotype: This may come from a read error, since a much larger clone is one base off. CDR3 protein: CASSFHGAATNEKLFF. The CDR3 bases are TGTGCCAGCAGTTTCCACGGGGCCGCAACTAATGAAAAACTGTTTTTT. V is TRBV28 and J is TRBJ1-4; tentatively, D is TRBD1 (5 bases). The CDR3 length is 16 residues. The ends were cut back, 3 bases at V and 0 bases at J, with 11 bases in the middle. The V gene's germline CDR1 is MDHEN and CDR2 SYDVKM.

This chain uses TRBV5-1 with TRBJ2-3; TRBD1 or TRBD2 may be the D gene (5 bases each). V gave up 4 bases and J gave up 0 bases, with 12 bases separating them. CDR1 and CDR2 from the germline V gene are SGHRS and YFSETQ. The length of the CDR3 is 15 residues. In DNA, the CDR3 is TGCGCCAGCAGCGCCGGGACGGCGAGCACAGATACGCAGTATTTT. Translation: CASSAGTASTDTQYF.

Many counts were recorded for this clonotype. The chain couples TRBV7-8 to TRBJ2-3; 11 bases fit TRBD2. Germline CDR1 SGHVS, CDR2 FQNEAQ. With V trimmed by 4 bases and J by 2 bases, 8 bases remained unmatched. This CDR3 comprises 17 residues. CDR3 region: CASSSGTSGILTDTQYF. In DNA form, the CDR3 reads TGTGCCAGCAGCTCAGGGACTAGCGGAATACTCACAGATACGCAGTATTTT.

This clonotype was seen more than once but under ten times. The genes are TRBV28 and TRBJ1-2; D gene unclear. CDR1 and CDR2 from the germline V gene are MDHEN and SYDVKM. Trimming left V 10 bases short and J 7 bases short, with 19 bases between. CDR3 length equals 13 residues. CDR3 nucleotide sequence: TGTGCCACCGATCCGAGACACTCTATTGGCTACACCTTC. Its translation: CATDPRHSIGYTF.

This clonotype showed up many times. V usage is TRBV30 and J usage is TRBJ1-4, with D possibly matching TRBD1 (6 bases). Trimming cost V 5 bases and J 4 bases, with 14 bases left between them. The CDR3 runs 14 residues. Germline V gives CDR1 GTSNPN, CDR2 SVGIG (reference sequence). The DNA of the CDR3 is TGTGCCTGGTGGGGGGGCCTACTTAATGAAAAACTGTTTTTT. This translates into CAWWGGLLNEKLFF.

This clonotype was seen repeatedly, ten times or more. J is TRBJ2-7 and V is TRBV5-1; 12 positions agree with TRBD1. This CDR3 has 13 amino acids. Trimming took 7 bases from V and 5 from J; bases not matched to a gene: 4. Germline CDR1 is SGHRS and CDR2 is YFSETQ. The CDR3 sequence is CASAGTGGNEQYF. CDR3 nucleotide sequence: TGCGCCAGCGCCGGGACAGGGGGCAACGAGCAGTACTTC.

This clonotype was counted at least ten times. CDR3 nucleotide sequence: TGCAGTGCTAGGTTTAGGCCAGAGACCACCATATATTTT. This codes for CSARFRPETTIYF. The chain carries TRBV20-1 and TRBJ1-3; D ambiguous. Trimming removed 3 bases from V and 9 bases from J, with 15 bases in between. The CDR3 contains 13 residues. From germline, CDR1 is DFQATT and CDR2 SNEGSKA (reference sequence).

This clonotype was picked up many times. The gene calls are TRBV29-1 and TRBJ2-2; D is possibly TRBD2 (6 bases). Germline CDR1 is SQVTM and CDR2 is ANQGSEA. V gave up 7 bases and J gave up 4 bases, with 13 bases separating them. CDR3 length equals 13 residues. The CDR3 region is CSGRDSLTGELFF. The CDR3 DNA reads as TGCAGCGGCCGGGACTCACTCACCGGGGAGCTGTTTTTT.

This clonotype was recorded many times. This chain links TRBV12-3 or TRBV12-4 with TRBJ2-2, with D perhaps TRBD2 (6 bases). V was shortened by 7 bases and J by 6 bases, with 12 bases between the two germline ends. This CDR3 is built from 13 residues. The CDR3 sequence: CASTTGGSGELFF. DNA for the CDR3: TGTGCCAGCACCACCGGGGGATCCGGGGAGCTGTTTTTT.

Many counts were recorded for this clonotype. The CDR3 spells CASSESGHYEQYV. The CDR3 coding sequence is TGTGCCAGCAGTGAATCGGGACACTACGAGCAGTACGTC. The chain recombines TRBV2 with TRBJ2-7; D might be TRBD1 (6 bases). Germline V gene sequence: CDR1 SNHLY, CDR2 FYNNEI. The V end was cut by 2 bases, the J end by 3 bases, with 8 bases between. The CDR3 spans 13 residues.

In its sample, this clonotype was seen many times. The genes are TRBV6-1 and TRBJ1-1; D is ambiguous. With 4 bases removed from V and 7 bases from J, the gap between germline ends came to 13 bases. The CDR3 spans 13 residues. Germline loops: CDR1 MNHNS, CDR2 SASEGT. In DNA form, the CDR3 reads TGTGCCAGCAGTGTTTTCTCGGTGTATGAAGCTTTCTTT. This codes for CASSVFSVYEAFF.

This clonotype was observed many times. The chain employs TRBV15 and TRBJ2-5; 8 nucleotides line up with TRBD1. There are 14 residues in the CDR3. Germline values: CDR1 LNHNV, CDR2 YYDKDF (reference sequence). With 5 bases clipped from V and 4 bases from J, the junction kept 6 bases outside the gene matches. The CDR3 nucleotides are TGTGCCACCAGCTTCCCGGGACAGGCAGAGACCCAGTACTTC. It encodes CATSFPGQAETQYF.

This clonotype was observed at least ten times. The chain has TRBV7-2 and TRBJ1-1; a weak D match, TRBD1 (6 bases). The V end lost 4 bases, the J end lost 3 bases, and 9 bases lay between the germline ends. The germline CDR1 and CDR2 sequences are SGHTA and FQGNSA. This CDR3 spans 13 amino acids. The CDR3 loop reads CASSWNRDTEAFF. The CDR3 region has the DNA TGTGCCAGCAGCTGGAACAGGGACACTGAAGCTTTCTTT.

In its sample, this clonotype was seen many times. The gene calls are TRBV12-3 or TRBV12-4 and TRBJ1-6, with 7 positions matching TRBD1. The CDR3 is made up of 15 amino acids. J gave up 10 bases and V 4 bases, and 10 bases lay outside the gene matches. The CDR3 reads CASSSHRGGGSPLHF. CDR3 nucleotide sequence: TGTGCCAGCAGTTCTCACAGGGGAGGAGGGTCACCCCTCCACTTT.

This clonotype was recorded a few times. Compared with germline, one end of the junction differs, possibly owing to a read error. This chain joins TRBV7-7 and TRBJ2-5; 9 bases are a match to TRBD1. The CDR3 loop spans 14 amino acids. CDR1 and CDR2 from the germline V gene are SSHAT and FNYEAQ (reference sequence). CDR3 sequence: CASSSRTGEVTQYF. The DNA for the CDR3 is TGTGCTAGCAGCTCCCGGACAGGGGAGGTGACCCAGTACTTC.